This entry describes one T cell receptor (beta chain). CDR3 length: 16 amino acids. Looked up from germline, CDR1 is WSHSY and CDR2 is SAAADI. The V end was cut by 3 bases, the J end by 7 bases, with 18 bases between. These data come from a study of tumour-infiltrating T cells in Burkitt lymphoma. Turning to the study itself: Productive clonality predicted overall and progression-free survival.

The protocol was immunoSEQ multiplex PCR, while the TCRdb copy is restricted to in-frame clones and leaves out a portion. The data hold 12,000 to 15,000 clones, with 60% to 80% observed a single time. The source material was tumor tissue. This chain connects TRBV10-2 to TRBJ2-2, with D possibly matching TRBD2 (6 bases). The TCR originated in a human donor with diffuse large B-cell lymphoma. The CDR3 is CASSDSGPIRHGELFF. The CDR3 DNA reads as TGCGCCAGCAGTGACAGCGGGCCAATAAGACACGGGGAGCTGTTTTTT.